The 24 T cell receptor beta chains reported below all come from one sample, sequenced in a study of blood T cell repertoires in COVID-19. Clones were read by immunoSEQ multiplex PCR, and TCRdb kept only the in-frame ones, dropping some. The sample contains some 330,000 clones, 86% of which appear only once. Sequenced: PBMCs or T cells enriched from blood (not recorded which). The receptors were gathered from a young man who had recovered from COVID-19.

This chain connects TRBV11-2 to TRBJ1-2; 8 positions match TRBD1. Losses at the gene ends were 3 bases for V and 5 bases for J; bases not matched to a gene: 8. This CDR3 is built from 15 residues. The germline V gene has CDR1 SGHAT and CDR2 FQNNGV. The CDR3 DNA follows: TGTGCCAGCAGCTTTAAGCCGGGACAGGAATATGGCTACACCTTC. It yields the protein CASSFKPGQEYGYTF.

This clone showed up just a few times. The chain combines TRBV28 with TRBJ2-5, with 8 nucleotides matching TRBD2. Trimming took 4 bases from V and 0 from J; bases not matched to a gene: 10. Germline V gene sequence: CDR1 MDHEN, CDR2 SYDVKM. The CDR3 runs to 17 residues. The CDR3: CASSSGGGTTHQETQYF. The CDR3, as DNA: TGTGCCAGCAGTTCCGGGGGGGGCACGACCCACCAAGAGACCCAGTACTTC.

CDR3 region: CASSDWGVSYEQYF. CDR3 nucleotides: TGCGCCAGCAGTGACTGGGGGGTTTCCTACGAGCAGTACTTC. The V gene is TRBV10-2, the J gene TRBJ2-7; D might be TRBD2 (6 bases). V lost 3 bases and J 1 base, leaving 10 bases between the germline ends. The CDR3 spans 14 residues. Germline CDR1 is WSHSY and CDR2 is SAAADI.

CDR3 in DNA: TGTGCCAGCAGTTTTGGCGGGAATGAGCAGTTCTTC. Protein sequence: CASSFGGNEQFF. The chain is built from TRBV12-3 or TRBV12-4 and TRBJ2-1; tentatively, D is TRBD2 (5 bases). Trimming took 3 bases from V and 7 from J, leaving 7 bases between them. CDR3 length: 12 amino acids.

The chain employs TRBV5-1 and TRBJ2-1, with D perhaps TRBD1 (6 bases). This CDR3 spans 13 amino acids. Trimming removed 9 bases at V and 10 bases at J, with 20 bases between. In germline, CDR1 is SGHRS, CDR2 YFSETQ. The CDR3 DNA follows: TGCGCCACCTCTGGTGGGCTAGGGGGAGAGCAGTTCTTC. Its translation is CATSGGLGGEQFF.

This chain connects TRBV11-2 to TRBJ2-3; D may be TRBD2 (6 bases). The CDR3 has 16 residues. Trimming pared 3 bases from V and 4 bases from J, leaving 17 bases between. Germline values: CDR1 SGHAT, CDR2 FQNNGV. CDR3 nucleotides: TGTGCCAGCAGCTTCCGGGGGAGGCCCGGCGCAGATACGCAGTATTTT. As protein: CASSFRGRPGADTQYF.

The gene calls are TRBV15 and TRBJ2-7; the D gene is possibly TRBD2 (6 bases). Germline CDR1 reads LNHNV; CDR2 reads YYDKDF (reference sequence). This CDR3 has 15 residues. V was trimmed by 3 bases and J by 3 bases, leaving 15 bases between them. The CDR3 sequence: CATSRWGGEGYEQYF. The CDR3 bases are TGTGCCACCAGCAGGTGGGGAGGAGAAGGCTACGAGCAGTACTTC.

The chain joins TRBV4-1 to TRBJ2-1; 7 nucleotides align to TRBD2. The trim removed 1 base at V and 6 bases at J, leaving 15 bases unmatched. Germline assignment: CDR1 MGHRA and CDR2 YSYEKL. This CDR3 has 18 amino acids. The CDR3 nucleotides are TGCGCCAGCAGCCAAGGTGGTCAGGCGGGAGTTCGTCGCAATGAGCAGTTCTTC. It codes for CASSQGGQAGVRRNEQFF.

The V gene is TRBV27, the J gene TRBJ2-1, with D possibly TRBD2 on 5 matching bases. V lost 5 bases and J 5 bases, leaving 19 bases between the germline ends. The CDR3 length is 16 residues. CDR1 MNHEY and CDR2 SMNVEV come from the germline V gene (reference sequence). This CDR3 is CASSPQTSGIDNEQFF. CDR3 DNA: TGTGCCAGCAGTCCCCAAACTAGTGGTATCGACAATGAGCAGTTCTTC.

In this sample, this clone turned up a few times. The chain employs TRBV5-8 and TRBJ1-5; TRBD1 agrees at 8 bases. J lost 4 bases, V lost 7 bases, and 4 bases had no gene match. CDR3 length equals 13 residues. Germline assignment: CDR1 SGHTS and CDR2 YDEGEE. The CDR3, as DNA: TGTGCCAGCCAGGGACAGGTGAATCAGCCCCAGCATTTT. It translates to CASQGQVNQPQHF.

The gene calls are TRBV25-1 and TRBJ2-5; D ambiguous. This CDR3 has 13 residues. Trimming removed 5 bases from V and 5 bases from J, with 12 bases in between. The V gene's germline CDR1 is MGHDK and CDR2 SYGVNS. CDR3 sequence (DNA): TGTGCCAGCAGTTGGAGTACCCTGGAGACCCAGTACTTC. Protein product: CASSWSTLETQYF.

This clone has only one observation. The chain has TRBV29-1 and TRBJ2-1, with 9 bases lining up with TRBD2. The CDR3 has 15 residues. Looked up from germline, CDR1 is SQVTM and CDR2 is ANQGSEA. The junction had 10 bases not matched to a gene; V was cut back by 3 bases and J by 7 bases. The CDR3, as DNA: TGCAGCGTTGACGTAGCGGGAGTGTCAAGGAATGAGCAGTTCTTC. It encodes CSVDVAGVSRNEQFF.

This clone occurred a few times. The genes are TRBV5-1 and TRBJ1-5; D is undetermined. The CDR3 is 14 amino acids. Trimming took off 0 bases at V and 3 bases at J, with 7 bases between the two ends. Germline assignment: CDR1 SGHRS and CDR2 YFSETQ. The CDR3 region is CASSLGADNQPQHF. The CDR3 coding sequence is TGCGCCAGCAGCTTGGGCGCTGACAATCAGCCCCAGCATTTT.

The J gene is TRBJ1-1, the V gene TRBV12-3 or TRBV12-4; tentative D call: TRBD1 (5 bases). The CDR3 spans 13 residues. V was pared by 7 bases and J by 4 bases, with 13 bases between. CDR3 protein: CASTLGQGTEAFF. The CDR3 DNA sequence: TGTGCCAGCACCCTAGGGCAGGGCACTGAAGCTTTCTTT.

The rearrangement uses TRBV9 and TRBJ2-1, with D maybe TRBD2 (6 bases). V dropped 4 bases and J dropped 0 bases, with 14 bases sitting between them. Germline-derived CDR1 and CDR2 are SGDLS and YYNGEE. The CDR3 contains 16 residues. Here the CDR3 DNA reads TGTGCCAGCAGCTACTTAGCGGCCAGCTCCTACAATGAGCAGTTCTTC. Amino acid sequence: CASSYLAASSYNEQFF.

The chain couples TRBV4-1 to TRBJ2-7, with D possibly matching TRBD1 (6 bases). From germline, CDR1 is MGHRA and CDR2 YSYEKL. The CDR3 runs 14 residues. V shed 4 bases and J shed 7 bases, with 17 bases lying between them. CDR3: CASSLGSGVGEQYF. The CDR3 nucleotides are TGCGCCAGCAGCCTCGGCTCAGGGGTGGGAGAGCAGTACTTC.

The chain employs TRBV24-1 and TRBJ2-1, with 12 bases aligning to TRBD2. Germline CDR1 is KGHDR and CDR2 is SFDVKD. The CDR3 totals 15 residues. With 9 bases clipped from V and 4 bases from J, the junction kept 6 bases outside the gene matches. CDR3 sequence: CATEAGTSGYNEQFF. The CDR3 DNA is TGTGCCACCGAAGCCGGGACTAGCGGGTACAATGAGCAGTTCTTC.

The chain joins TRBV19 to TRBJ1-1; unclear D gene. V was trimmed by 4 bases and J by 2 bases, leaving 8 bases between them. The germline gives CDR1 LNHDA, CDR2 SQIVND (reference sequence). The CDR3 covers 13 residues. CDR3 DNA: TGTGCCAGTAGTAGATCTATTAACACTGAAGCTTTCTTT. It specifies CASSRSINTEAFF.

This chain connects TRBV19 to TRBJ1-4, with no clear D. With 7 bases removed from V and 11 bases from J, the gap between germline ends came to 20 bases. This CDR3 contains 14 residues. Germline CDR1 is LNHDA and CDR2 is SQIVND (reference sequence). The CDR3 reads CASIEGPGDQKLFF. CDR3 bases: TGTGCCAGTATCGAGGGCCCCGGGGATCAGAAACTGTTTTTT.

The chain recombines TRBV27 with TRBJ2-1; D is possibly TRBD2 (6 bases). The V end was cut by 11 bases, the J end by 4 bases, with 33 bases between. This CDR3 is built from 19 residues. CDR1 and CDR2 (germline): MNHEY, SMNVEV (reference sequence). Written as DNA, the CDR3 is TGTGCCCCAGGTGCCATATTACCGGAGCGGGCAAAACTATACAATGAGCAGTTCTTC. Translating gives CAPGAILPERAKLYNEQFF.

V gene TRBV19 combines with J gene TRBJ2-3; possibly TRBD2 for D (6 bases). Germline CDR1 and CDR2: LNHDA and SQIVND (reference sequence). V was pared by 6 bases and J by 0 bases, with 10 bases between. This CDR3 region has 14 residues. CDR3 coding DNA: TGTGCCAGTAGGATTAGCGGTAGCACAGATACGCAGTATTTT. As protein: CASRISGSTDTQYF.

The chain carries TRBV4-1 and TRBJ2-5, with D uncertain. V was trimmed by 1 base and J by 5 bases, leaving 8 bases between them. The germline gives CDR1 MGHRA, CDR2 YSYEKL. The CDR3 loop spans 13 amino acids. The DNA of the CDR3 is TGCGCCAGCAGCCAAGGGGCGTTGGAGACCCAGTACTTC. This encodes CASSQGALETQYF.

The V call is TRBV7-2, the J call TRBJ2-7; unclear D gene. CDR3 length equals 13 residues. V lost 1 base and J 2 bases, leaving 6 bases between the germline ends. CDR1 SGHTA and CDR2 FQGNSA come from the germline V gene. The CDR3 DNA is TGTGCCAGCAGCTTAGGCGGTACCTACGAGCAGTACTTC. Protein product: CASSLGGTYEQYF. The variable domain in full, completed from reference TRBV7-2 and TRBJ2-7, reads GAGVSQSPSNKVTEKGKDVELRCDPISGHTALYWYRQSLGQGLEFLIYFQGNSAPDKSGLPSDRFSAERTGGSVSTLTIQRTQQEDSAVYLCASSLGGTYEQYFGPGTRLTVT.

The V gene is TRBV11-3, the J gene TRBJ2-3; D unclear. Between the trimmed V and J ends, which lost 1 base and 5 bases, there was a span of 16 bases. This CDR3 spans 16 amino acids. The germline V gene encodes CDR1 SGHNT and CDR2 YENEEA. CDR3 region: CASSLGSSRHGDTQYF. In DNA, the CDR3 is TGTGCCAGCAGCTTAGGGAGTAGCCGCCATGGAGATACGCAGTATTTT.